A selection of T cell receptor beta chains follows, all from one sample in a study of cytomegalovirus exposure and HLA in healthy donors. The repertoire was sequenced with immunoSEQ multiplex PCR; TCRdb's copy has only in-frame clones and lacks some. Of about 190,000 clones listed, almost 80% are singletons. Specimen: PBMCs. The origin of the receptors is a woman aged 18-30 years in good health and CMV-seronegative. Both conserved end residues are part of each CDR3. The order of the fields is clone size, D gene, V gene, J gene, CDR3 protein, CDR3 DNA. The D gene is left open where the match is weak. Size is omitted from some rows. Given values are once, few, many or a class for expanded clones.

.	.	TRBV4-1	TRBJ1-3	CASSQVPTGSSGNTIYF	TGCGCCAGCAGCCAGGTTCCGACAGGTAGCTCTGGAAACACCATATATTTT
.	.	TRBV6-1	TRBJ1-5	CASSEHPRESNQPQHF	TGTGCCAGCAGTGAACACCCACGGGAGAGCAATCAGCCCCAGCATTTT
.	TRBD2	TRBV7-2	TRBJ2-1	CASSTDGSSGHNEQFF	TGTGCCAGCAGCACAGATGGGTCTAGCGGCCACAATGAGCAGTTCTTC
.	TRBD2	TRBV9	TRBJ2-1	CASSGSGGASYNEQFF	TGTGCCAGCAGCGGTAGCGGGGGGGCTTCCTACAATGAGCAGTTCTTC
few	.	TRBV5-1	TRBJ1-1	CASSLAGGATEAFF	TGCGCCAGCAGCTTGGCCGGGGGGGCCACTGAAGCTTTCTTT
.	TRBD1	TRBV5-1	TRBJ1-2	CASSSGTAESSNGYTF	TGCGCCAGCTCCTCCGGGACAGCCGAAAGCAGTAATGGCTACACCTTC
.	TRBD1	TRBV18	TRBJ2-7	CASSPGTGIYEQYF	TGTGCCAGCTCACCCGGGACAGGGATCTACGAGCAGTACTTC
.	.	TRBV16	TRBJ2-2	CASSQSRTGELFF	TGTGCCAGCAGCCAATCTAGAACCGGGGAGCTGTTTTTT
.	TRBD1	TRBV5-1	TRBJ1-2	CASSQGTGYGPNYGYTF	TGCGCCAGCAGCCAAGGGACAGGGTATGGTCCTAACTATGGCTACACCTTC
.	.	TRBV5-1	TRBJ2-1	CASRTGDYNEQFF	TGCGCCAGTCGTACGGGGGACTACAATGAGCAGTTCTTC
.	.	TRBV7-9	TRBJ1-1	CASTRQGGSEAFF	TGTGCCAGCACCCGGCAGGGTGGAAGTGAAGCTTTCTTT
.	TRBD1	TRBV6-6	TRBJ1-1	CASSKRTGGTNTEAFF	TGTGCCAGCAGTAAGCGAACAGGGGGGACGAACACTGAAGCTTTCTTT
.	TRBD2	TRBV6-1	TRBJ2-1	CASNRLAGPYNEQFF	TGTGCCAGCAACCGACTAGCGGGACCCTACAATGAGCAGTTCTTC
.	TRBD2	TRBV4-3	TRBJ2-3	CASSPYRTSGADTQYF	TGCGCCAGCAGCCCGTACCGGACTAGCGGTGCAGATACGCAGTATTTT
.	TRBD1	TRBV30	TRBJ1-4	CAWSTYRGNEKLFF	TGTGCCTGGAGTACCTACAGGGGGAATGAAAAACTGTTTTTT
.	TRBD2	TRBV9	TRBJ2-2	CASSVVAGPSTGELFF	TGTGCCAGCAGCGTAGTAGCGGGGCCCAGCACCGGGGAGCTGTTTTTT
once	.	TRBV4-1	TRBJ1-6	CASSLPTGYNSPLHF	TGCGCCAGCAGCCTCCCGACCGGGTATAATTCACCCCTCCACTTT
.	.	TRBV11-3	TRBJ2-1	CASSLEGTPSEQFF	TGTGCCAGCAGCTTAGAGGGCACACCATCTGAGCAGTTCTTC
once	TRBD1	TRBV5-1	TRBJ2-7	CASSLLRQGAEEQYF	TGCGCCAGCAGCTTGCTGAGACAGGGGGCCGAGGAGCAGTACTTC
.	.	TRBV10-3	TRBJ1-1	CAISPSGGADTEAFF	TGTGCCATCAGTCCATCGGGAGGCGCTGACACTGAAGCTTTCTTT
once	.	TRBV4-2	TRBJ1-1	CASSQDPGDTEAFF	TGTGCCAGCAGCCAAGACCCAGGGGACACTGAAGCTTTCTTT